This entry describes one TCR beta chain. This clonotype was observed at least ten times. The antigen it binds to is not known. No much larger clonotype is one base removed from it; base qualities were not supplied. CDR1 DFQATT and CDR2 SNEGSKA are derived from the germline V gene (reference sequence). The CDR3 covers 12 residues, taking in both the cysteine and the phenylalanine. Here the CDR3 DNA is all that survives: 36 bases in frame from base 1. Explained via the paper, the time point label denotes: newly diagnosed GD, antithyroid drugs for less than 3 months. For both TCR sequencing and RNA sequencing, RNA was extracted from PBMCs using TRIzol. Graves' disease was diagnosed according to American Thyroid Association guidelines. The patients came from an endocrinology department in Xi'an, China. From each patient, nine milliliters of peripheral blood was collected into an EDTA anticoagulant tube. Ficoll Paque Plus density gradient separation was used to isolate PBMCs, and no further T cell sorting was performed. RNA quality was checked with an Agilent 2100 Bioanalyzer and agarose gel, and concentration with a NanoDrop 2000.

Libraries were made using multiplex PCR. TCRdb records Illumina HiSeq 4000 as the sequencer. iRepertoire HTBI primers and Arm-PCR amplification of CDR3 regions were used to construct TCR beta libraries. Before sequencing, the PCR products underwent gel purification. Processing in the source paper ran as follows. Across samples, 60 to 70 TRBV and 14 TRBJ segments were identified and used for gene usage analysis of CDR3 amino acid clonotypes. Filtered high-quality paired reads were merged into contigs using COPE and FqMerger. Contigs were aligned with BLAST to IMGT TRBV, TRBD and TRBJ reference genes, and CDR3 was defined per IMGT. Highly expanded clones were defined as clonotypes with a frequency above 0.1%. Shannon entropy served as the measure of repertoire diversity, while the Gini coefficient captured V-J evenness. A clonotype was considered public if more than one individual shared it. Using fastp at Q25 and MiXCR, TCRdb reprocessed the public reads and kept productive beta chains. Rows with one shared CDR3 protein collapse into an entry with the most common genes and DNA. TCRdb's processing, not the authors', yielded these V and J calls. The sample table records approximately 270,000 distinct CDR3 sequences; under 20% of these occur just once. The ten largest clones take up 11% to 15% of the sample.

The data were obtained in a study of regulatory T cells in long-lasting Graves disease (dated by TCRdb to about 2021). About the study as a whole: In the newly diagnosed Graves' disease group, patients had been taking antithyroid drugs for less than 3 months. A total of approximately 35 samples underwent TCR sequencing: around 13 from persistent and some 20 from newly diagnosed Graves' disease patients. The study took place in China and was registered as a clinical trial. Peripheral blood TCR sequencing and RNA sequencing compared persistent Graves' disease patients with newly diagnosed Graves' disease patients. The paper's findings and limits, for the study overall: Sequencing and analysis were restricted to the TCR beta chain. The authors acknowledged the small sample size as a limitation that may reduce accuracy. Preferential use of TRBV28, TRBJ1-2 and TRBJ2-5 was observed in persistent disease, whereas TRBV20-1 and TRBJ2-1 were favored in newly diagnosed disease. Because the primary lesion, thyroid tissue, could not be accessed, the study looked at peripheral blood alone. A larger number of public clonotypes was shared among persistent patients (over 2,500) than among newly diagnosed patients (approximately 930). Persistent Graves' disease patients showed lower TCR Shannon entropy and fewer highly expanded clones than newly diagnosed patients, suggesting clonal expansion.

The same sample was also used in a study of T cells in Graves' hyperthyroidism and ophthalmopathy. Per the second study: Stable Graves' hyperthyroidism was defined as the absence of progression to ophthalmopathy over 18 months of follow-up. Hyperthyroidism patients were newly diagnosed, had a disease duration of under 2 months, and were aged 18 to 65 years. Any patient with an uncontrolled infection, another autoimmune disease, pregnancy or lactation was excluded. Diagnoses were based on clinical symptoms, serum thyroxine and TRAb, thyroid ultrasound and orbital computed tomography. A first-round RT-PCR of the TCR CDR3 used the HTBI primer set with the Qiagen OneStep RT-PCR kit. Most expanded thyroid clonotypes (frequency above 0.001) were also detected in blood, a finding suggesting that blood repertoires may reflect thyroid immune responses. A 13 V-J signature model separated ophthalmopathy from stable hyperthyroidism, with around 88% sensitivity and roughly 81% specificity in cross-validation and 80%/75% in testing. In validation, the model predicted progression to ophthalmopathy with roughly 66% sensitivity and around 72% specificity, a median of about 6.7 months before onset. To identify distinguishing TCR V-J signatures, a discovery cohort of 100 patients was used, comprising fewer than 45 with Graves' ophthalmopathy and about 59 with stable Graves' hyperthyroidism. An independent validation cohort of under 20 hyperthyroidism patients and about 16 patients who later progressed to ophthalmopathy tested prospective prediction of ophthalmopathy. The 80 to 100 discovery patients were randomly divided into training and test sets at a 7:3 ratio. The study also compared thyroid tissue and blood T-cell repertoires from about 6 Graves' hyperthyroidism patients. After sampling, hyperthyroidism patients received methimazole starting at 30 mg daily, and ophthalmopathy patients received high-dose intravenous methylprednisolone. Libraries were constructed in a second round of multiplex PCR, after which size selection and purification were performed. The libraries were sequenced on an Illumina HiSeq2000 using paired-end 100 bp reads. Raw data were processed with SOAPnuke, discarding reads with adapters, uncalled bases, mean Phred below 15, or no exact constant-primer or identifier match. High-quality paired reads were merged using COPE v1.2.5, and each unique nucleotide sequence was defined as a clonotype. MiTCR v1.1 was used to align the clonotypes against IMGT TRBV, TRBD and TRBJ reference segments. The analysis was restricted to V-J combinations with a frequency above 0.0001, which together covered over 99% of the repertoires. A TCS score was defined as the ratio between F50 (clonal expansion) and ExV (chaos), using BLOSUM62-based TCRdist between CDR3 peptides within each V-J. Welch's t-statistics and random forest reduced 450 to 600 V-J features to 13, which were used in a naive Bayes classifier (R e1071). No statistical method was used to set the sample size in advance, and investigators knew the group allocation. The paper describes TCR Vbeta CDR3 sequencing of 135 peripheral blood samples, made up of 43 ophthalmopathy patients, 70 to 75 hyperthyroidism patients and roughly 17 progressor patients.

Rearrangement joined TRBV20-1 to TRBJ1-1; perhaps TRBD1 is the D gene, with 5 bases matching. This sequence originates from a woman aged 25 to 39 with Graves disease. Donor details come from another sample of the same person, matched by shared clones. Sequenced here: peripheral blood mononuclear cells (PBMCs), sampled at new diagnosis, from a patient treated with antithyroid drugs. Here is the DNA: TGCAGCATCTTGAGCGGGGGGACTGAAGCTTTCTTT. Its translation is CSILSGGTEAFF.